This T cell receptor (beta chain) was sequenced during a study of blood T cell repertoires in COVID-19. Study-wide background: Whether acute or convalescent, the COVID-19 samples came from the United States, Italy and Spain.

Original data processing: Counts of nucleated cells, estimated from reference gene primer amplification, were obtained. Libraries were prepared by immunoSEQ multiplex PCR; TCRdb keeps only in-frame clonotypes and omits some of them. The V and J calls and clone size were taken over from that table, and D and trimming were inferred from the DNA. Among tens of thousands of clones listed, approximately 80% were seen once. This CDR3 is 13 amino acids long. Trimming removed 3 bases at V and 8 bases at J, with 13 bases between. The germline V gene encodes CDR1 MGHRA and CDR2 YSYEKL. The J gene is TRBJ1-2, the V gene TRBV4-1; D is unresolved. The TCR sequence derives from a human donor in a cohort sampled during active or convalescent COVID-19. The specimen was peripheral blood. The CDR3 region has the DNA TGCGCCAGCAGCCAGGACTGGGCTGGAGGCTACACCTTC. It codes for CASSQDWAGGYTF.